This T cell receptor beta chain came from a study of blood T cells in healthy people across ages. Study results and limitations: Comparison with aged donors showed that long-lived donors had more naive CD4+ cells and higher diversity.

The CDR3 is 14 residues long. V was clipped by 6 bases and J by 6 bases; unmatched bases: 7. CDR1 is MNHEY, CDR2 SMNVEV, per germline (reference sequence). This clonotype was picked up a small number of times. The antigen remains unidentified. The use of a sample-barcoded 5' primer and a J-beta primer mix characterized a second PCR of 7 to 11 cycles. Every sample produced at least 3 million CDR3-containing paired-end reads. From the 5' RACE reads, TCRdb called clonotypes with MiXCR, one entry per CDR3 protein. The sample yields fewer than 900,000 distinct CDR3 sequences, about 42% seen once. The receptor was isolated from an older woman in good health. The source material was blood. The rearrangement uses TRBV27 and TRBJ2-1, with TRBD2 matching 8 bases. The DNA of the CDR3 is TGTGCCAGCAGATCTGGGACTAGTAGCAATGAGCAGTTCTTC. Its protein product is CASRSGTSSNEQFF.